The present T cell receptor beta chain was sequenced within a study of T cell changes during pregnancy in multiple sclerosis (dated by TCRdb to the late 2010s). With respect to the entire study: Changes in the T cell repertoire over the course of pregnancy were examined in this study in women with multiple sclerosis.

As to this clone: Its antigen has not been determined. Base qualities are not provided; no much larger clone lies one nucleotide away.

CDR1 and CDR2, looked up from the germline V gene, are SGHTA and FQGTGA. The germline ends are 17 bases apart after V is trimmed by 4 bases and J by 8 bases. The CDR3 starts with the cysteine, ends with the phenylalanine, and has 14 residues. The read is trimmed to its CDR3 DNA, 42 bases read in frame from base 1. Library preparation used the immunoSEQ multiplex PCR assay. The table was pulled from immuneACCESS by TCRdb, which kept in-frame rearrangements only. Such tables lose some clones; where checked, under half of the loss comes from unresolved V genes, and the rest has no known cause. The sample table contains about 47,000 clones; only one count was recorded for approximately 92% of them. The top ten hold 0.8% to 1% of the sample.

The sample here was peripheral blood, taken after pregnancy. The chain uses TRBV7-3 and TRBJ1-2; no D segment can be confidently identified. The receptor was derived from a female donor with multiple sclerosis, enrolled in a pregnancy study. The nucleotide sequence is given as TGTGCCAGCAGCTCTCAAGGAGGGTCGAAAGGCTACACCTTC. This translates into CASSSQGGSKGYTF.